The clone carrying this TCR beta chain was detected only a few times. No antigen is known for it. Together with a sample-barcoded 5' primer, a J-beta primer mix was included in a second PCR lasting roughly 6 to 12 cycles. From the 5' RACE reads, TCRdb called clonotypes with MiXCR, one entry per CDR3 protein. The table shows 650,000 to 1,000,000 distinct CDR3 sequences, with around 36% occurring only once. There were healthy Caucasian individuals from Russia, aged roughly 6 to 95, serving as donors. Every donor gave approximately 10 milliliters of peripheral blood. Germline loops: CDR1 SGHVS, CDR2 FQNEAQ. Trimming left V 0 bases short and J 3 bases short, with 11 bases between. This CDR3 is built from 15 residues. The data belong to a study of blood T cells in healthy people across ages. Findings and limits, study-wide: Relative to aged donors, long-lived donors carried more naive CD4+ cells and displayed higher diversity.

V usage is TRBV7-8 and J usage is TRBJ1-2, with a weak D call TRBD1 (5 bases). The sample consisted of blood. This receptor was taken from a man between 18 and 35 years old in good health. CDR3 nucleotide sequence: TGTGCCAGCAGCTTAGCGGGGGTCGGAGACTATGGCTACACCTTC. Its translation is CASSLAGVGDYGYTF.